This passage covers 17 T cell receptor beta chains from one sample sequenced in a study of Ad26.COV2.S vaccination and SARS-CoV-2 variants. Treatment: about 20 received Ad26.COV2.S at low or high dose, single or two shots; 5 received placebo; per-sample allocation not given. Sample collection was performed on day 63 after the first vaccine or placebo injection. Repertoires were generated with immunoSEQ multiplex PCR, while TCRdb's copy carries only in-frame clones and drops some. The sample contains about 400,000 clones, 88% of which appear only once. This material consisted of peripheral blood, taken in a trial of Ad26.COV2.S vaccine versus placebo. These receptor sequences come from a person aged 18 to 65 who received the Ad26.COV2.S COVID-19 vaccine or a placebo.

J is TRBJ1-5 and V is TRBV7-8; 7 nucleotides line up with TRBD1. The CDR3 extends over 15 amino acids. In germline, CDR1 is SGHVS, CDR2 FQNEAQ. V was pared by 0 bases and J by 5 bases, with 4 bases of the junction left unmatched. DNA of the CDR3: TGTGCCAGCAGCTTAGCTTACACAGGGGATCAGCCCCAGCATTTT. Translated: CASSLAYTGDQPQHF. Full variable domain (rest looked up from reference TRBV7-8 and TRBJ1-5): GAGVSQSPRYKVAKRGQDVALRCDPISGHVSLFWYQQALGQGPEFLTYFQNEAQLDKSGLPSDRFFAERPEGSVSTLKIQRTQQEDSAVYLCASSLAYTGDQPQHFGDGTRLSIL.

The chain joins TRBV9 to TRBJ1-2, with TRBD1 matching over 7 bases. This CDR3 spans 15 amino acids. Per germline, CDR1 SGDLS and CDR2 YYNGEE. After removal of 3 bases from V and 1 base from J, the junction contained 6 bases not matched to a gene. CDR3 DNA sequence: TGTGCCAGCAGCGACCGGGACAGCCGTAACTATGGCTACACCTTC. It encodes CASSDRDSRNYGYTF. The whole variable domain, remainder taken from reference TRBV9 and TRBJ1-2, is DSGVTQTPKHLITATGQRVTLRCSPRSGDLSVYWYQQSLDQGLQFLIQYYNGEERAKGNILERFSAQQFPDLHSELNLSSLELGDSALYFCASSDRDSRNYGYTFGSGTRLTVV.

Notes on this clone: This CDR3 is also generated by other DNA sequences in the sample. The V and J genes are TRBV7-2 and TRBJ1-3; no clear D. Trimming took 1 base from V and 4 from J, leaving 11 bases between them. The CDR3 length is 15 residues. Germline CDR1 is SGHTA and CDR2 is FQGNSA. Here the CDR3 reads CASSLDRTSGNTIYF. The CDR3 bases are TGTGCCAGCAGCTTAGACAGAACTTCGGGAAACACCATATATTTT.

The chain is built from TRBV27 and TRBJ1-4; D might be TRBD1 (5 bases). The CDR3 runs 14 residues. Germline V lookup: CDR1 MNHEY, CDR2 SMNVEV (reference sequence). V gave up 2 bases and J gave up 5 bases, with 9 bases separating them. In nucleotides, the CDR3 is TGTGCCAGCAGTTTAGGGGGGGGAAATGAAAAACTGTTTTTT. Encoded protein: CASSLGGGNEKLFF.

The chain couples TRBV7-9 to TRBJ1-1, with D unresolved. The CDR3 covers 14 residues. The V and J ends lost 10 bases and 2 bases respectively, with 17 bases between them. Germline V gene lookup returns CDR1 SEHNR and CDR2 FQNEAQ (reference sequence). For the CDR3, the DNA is TGTGCCACCAACGGAAGGGCATATAACACTGAAGCTTTCTTT. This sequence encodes CATNGRAYNTEAFF.

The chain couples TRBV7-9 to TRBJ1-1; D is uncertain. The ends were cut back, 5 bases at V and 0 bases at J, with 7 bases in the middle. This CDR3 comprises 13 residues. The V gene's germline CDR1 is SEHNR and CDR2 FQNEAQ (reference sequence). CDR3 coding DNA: TGTGCCAGCAGCCGCAGTCTGAACACTGAAGCTTTCTTT. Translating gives CASSRSLNTEAFF.

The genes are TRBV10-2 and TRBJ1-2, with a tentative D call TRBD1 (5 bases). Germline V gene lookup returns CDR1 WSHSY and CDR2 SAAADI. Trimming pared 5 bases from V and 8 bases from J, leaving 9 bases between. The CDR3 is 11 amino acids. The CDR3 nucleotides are TGCGCCAGCAGTCAGGGAAGGGGCTACACCTTC. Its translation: CASSQGRGYTF.

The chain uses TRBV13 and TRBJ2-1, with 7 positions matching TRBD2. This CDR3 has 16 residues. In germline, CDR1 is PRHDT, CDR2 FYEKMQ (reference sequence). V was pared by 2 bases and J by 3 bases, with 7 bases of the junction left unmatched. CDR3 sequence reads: CASSLPSGAYYNEQFF. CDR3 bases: TGTGCCAGCAGCTTACCGAGCGGGGCTTACTACAATGAGCAGTTCTTC.

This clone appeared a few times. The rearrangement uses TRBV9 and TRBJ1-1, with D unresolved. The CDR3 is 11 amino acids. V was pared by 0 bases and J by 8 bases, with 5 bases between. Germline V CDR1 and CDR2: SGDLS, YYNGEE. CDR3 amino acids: CASSVAREAFF. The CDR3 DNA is TGTGCCAGCAGCGTAGCTAGGGAAGCTTTCTTT.

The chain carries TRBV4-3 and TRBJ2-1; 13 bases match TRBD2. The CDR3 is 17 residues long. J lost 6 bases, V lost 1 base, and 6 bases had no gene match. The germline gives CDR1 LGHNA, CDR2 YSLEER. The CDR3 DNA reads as TGCGCCAGCAGCCAAGTTATGACTAGCGGGGGGTCCAATGAGCAGTTCTTC. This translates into CASSQVMTSGGSNEQFF.

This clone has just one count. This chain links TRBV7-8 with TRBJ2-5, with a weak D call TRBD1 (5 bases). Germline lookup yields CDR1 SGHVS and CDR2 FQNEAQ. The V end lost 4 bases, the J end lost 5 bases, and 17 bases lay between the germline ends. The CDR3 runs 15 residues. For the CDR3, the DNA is TGTGCCAGCAGCTCCATCGACAGCTTGGACGAGACCCAGTACTTC. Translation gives CASSSIDSLDETQYF.

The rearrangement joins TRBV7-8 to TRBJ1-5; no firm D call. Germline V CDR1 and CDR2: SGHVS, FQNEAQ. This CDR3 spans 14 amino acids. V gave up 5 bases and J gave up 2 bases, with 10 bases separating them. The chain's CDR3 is CASSPVRGNQPQHF. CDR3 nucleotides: TGTGCCAGCAGCCCCGTGCGGGGCAATCAGCCCCAGCATTTT.

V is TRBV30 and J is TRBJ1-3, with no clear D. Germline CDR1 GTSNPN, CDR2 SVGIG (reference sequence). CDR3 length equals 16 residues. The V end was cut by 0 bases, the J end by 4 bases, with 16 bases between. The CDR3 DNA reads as TGTGCCTGGAGTGTACGGGAGCGGCCCGGAGGAAACACCATATATTTT. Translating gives CAWSVRERPGGNTIYF.

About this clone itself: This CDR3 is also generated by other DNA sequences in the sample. The chain's CDR3 is CASSYTGGYEQYF. The CDR3 region has the DNA TGTGCCAGCAGTTACACGGGAGGGTACGAGCAGTACTTC. The V gene is TRBV6-5, the J gene TRBJ2-7; 8 nucleotides align to TRBD2. V gave up 2 bases and J gave up 4 bases; unmatched junction bases: 1. This CDR3 has 13 residues. Germline CDR1 MNHEY, CDR2 SVGAGI.

This CDR3 is CASSLGLHTDTQYF. In DNA form, the CDR3 reads TGTGCCAGCAGTTTGGGACTACACACAGATACGCAGTATTTT. The rearrangement joins TRBV28 to TRBJ2-3, with 7 positions matching TRBD2. Germline V gene lookup returns CDR1 MDHEN and CDR2 SYDVKM. J gave up 2 bases and V 3 bases, and 2 bases lay outside the gene matches. The CDR3 length is 14 residues. The complete variable domain, with remaining parts taken from reference TRBV28 and TRBJ2-3, reads DVKVTQSSRYLVKRTGEKVFLECVQDMDHENMFWYRQDPGLGLRLIYFSYDVKMKEKGDIPEGYSVSREKKERFSLILESASTNQTSMYLCASSLGLHTDTQYFGPGTRLTVL.

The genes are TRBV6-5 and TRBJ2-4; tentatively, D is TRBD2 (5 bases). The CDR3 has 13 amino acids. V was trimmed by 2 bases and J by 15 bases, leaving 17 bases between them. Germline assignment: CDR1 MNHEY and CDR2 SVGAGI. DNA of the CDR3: TGTGCCAGCAGTTACCTTAGTATAGGCGGACTGTACTTC. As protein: CASSYLSIGGLYF.

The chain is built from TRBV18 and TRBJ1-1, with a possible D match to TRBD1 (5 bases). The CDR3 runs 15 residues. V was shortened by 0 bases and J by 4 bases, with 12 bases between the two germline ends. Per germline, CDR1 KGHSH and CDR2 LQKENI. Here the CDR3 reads CASSPPRDRVTEAFF. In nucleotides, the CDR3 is TGTGCCAGCTCACCACCGAGGGACCGGGTCACTGAAGCTTTCTTT.